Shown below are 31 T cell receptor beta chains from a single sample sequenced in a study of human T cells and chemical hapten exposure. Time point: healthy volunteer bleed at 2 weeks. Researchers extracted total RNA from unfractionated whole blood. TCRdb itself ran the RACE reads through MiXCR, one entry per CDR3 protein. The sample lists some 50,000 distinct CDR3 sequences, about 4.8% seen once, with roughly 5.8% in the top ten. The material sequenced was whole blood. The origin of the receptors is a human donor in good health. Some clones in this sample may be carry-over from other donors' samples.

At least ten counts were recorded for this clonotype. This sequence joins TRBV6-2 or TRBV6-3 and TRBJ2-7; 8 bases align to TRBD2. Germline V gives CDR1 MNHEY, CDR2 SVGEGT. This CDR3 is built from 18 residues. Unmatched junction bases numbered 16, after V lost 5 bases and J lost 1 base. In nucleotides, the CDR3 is TGTGCCAGCAGTCGTTGGGTCTTAAGCGGGAGACCTTCCTACGAGCAGTACTTC. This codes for CASSRWVLSGRPSYEQYF.

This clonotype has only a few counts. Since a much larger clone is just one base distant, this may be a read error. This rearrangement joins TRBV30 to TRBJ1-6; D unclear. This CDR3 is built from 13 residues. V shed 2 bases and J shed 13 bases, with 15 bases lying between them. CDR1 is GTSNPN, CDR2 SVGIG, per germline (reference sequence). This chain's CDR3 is CAWSPNPRNPLHF. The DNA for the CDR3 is TGTGCCTGGAGTCCAAATCCAAGAAACCCCCTCCACTTT.

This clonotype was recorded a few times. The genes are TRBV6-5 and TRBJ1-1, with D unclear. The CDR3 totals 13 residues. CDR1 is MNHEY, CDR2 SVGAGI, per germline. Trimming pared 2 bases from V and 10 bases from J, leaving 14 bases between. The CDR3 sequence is CASSYVGVASAFF. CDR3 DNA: TGTGCCAGCAGTTACGTTGGAGTGGCTTCAGCTTTCTTT.

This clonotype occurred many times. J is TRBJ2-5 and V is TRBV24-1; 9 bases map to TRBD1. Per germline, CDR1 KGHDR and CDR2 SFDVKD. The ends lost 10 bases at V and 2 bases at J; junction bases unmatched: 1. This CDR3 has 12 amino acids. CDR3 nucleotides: TGTGCCACGGGGACAGGGCAAGAGACCCAGTACTTC. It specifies CATGTGQETQYF.

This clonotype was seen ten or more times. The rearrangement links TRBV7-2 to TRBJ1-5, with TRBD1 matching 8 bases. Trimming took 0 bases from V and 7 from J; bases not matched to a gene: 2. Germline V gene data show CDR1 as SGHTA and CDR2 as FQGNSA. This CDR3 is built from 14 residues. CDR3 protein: CASSLAAGGQPQHF. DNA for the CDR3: TGTGCCAGCAGCTTAGCGGCAGGGGGCCAGCCCCAGCATTTT.

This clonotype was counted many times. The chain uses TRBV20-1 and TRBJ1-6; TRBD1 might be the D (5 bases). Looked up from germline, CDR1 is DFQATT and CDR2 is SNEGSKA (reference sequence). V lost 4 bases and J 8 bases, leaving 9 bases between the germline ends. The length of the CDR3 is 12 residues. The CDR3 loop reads CSATRGYSPLHF. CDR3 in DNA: TGCAGTGCTACAAGGGGTTATTCACCCCTCCACTTT.

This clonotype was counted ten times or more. This chain's CDR3 is CASSSPDGYGYTF. The CDR3 DNA reads TGTGCCAGCAGCTCCCCGGACGGCTATGGCTACACCTTC. The V and J genes are TRBV7-8 and TRBJ1-2; D is ambiguous. CDR1 SGHVS and CDR2 FQNEAQ come from the germline V gene. Trimming took 4 bases from V and 4 from J, leaving 10 bases between them. The CDR3 has 13 residues. The variable domain in full, with the rest retrieved from reference TRBV7-8 and TRBJ1-2, is GAGVSQSPRYKVAKRGQDVALRCDPISGHVSLFWYQQALGQGPEFLTYFQNEAQLDKSGLPSDRFFAERPEGSVSTLKIQRTQQEDSAVYLCASSSPDGYGYTFGSGTRLTVV.

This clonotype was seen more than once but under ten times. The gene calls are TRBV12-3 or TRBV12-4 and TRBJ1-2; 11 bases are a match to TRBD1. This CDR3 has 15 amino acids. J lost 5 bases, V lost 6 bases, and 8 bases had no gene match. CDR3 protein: CASSRTGQGGYGYTF. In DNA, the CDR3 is TGTGCCAGCAGCCGTACGGGACAGGGGGGGTATGGCTACACCTTC.

CDR3 protein: CAWSGYGWDRGNSPLHF. For the CDR3, the DNA is TGTGCCTGGAGTGGCTACGGATGGGACAGGGGGAATTCACCCCTCCACTTT. The chain is built from TRBV30 and TRBJ1-6, with TRBD1 matching 11 bases. This CDR3 contains 17 residues. From germline, CDR1 is GTSNPN and CDR2 SVGIG (reference sequence). With V trimmed by 1 base and J by 7 bases, 9 bases remained unmatched.

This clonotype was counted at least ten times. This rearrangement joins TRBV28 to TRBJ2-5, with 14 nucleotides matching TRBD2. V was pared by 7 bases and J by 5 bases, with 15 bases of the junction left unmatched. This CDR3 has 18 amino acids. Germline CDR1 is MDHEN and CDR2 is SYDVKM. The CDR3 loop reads CASNSRLAGGPSGETQYF. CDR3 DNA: TGTGCCAGCAACTCTCGACTAGCGGGAGGGCCGAGCGGGGAGACCCAGTACTTC.

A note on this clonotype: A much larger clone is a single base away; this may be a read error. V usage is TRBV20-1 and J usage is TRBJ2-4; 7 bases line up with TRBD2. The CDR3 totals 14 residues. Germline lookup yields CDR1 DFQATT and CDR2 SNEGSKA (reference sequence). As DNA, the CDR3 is TGCAGTGCAGGGGCACGACTAGCCAAAGACATTCAGTACTTC. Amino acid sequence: CSAGARLAKDIQYF.

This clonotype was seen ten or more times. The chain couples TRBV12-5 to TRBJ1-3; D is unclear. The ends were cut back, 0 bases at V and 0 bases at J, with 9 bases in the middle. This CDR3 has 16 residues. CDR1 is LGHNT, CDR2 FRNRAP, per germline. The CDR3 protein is CASGLVRSSSGNTIYF. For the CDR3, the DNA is TGTGCTAGTGGTTTGGTACGGAGCAGCTCTGGAAACACCATATATTTT.

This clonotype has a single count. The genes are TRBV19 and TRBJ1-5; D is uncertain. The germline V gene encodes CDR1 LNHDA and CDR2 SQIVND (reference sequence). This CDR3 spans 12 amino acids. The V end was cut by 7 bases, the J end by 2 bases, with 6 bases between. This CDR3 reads CASKIGNQPQHF. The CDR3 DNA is TGTGCCAGTAAGATTGGCAATCAGCCCCAGCATTTT.

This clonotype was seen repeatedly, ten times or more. The CDR3 DNA is TGTGCCAGCAGCTTAGCCAGCCCGGCAGGGAACACTGAAGCTTTCTTT. Translation: CASSLASPAGNTEAFF. The chain combines TRBV7-9 with TRBJ1-1; D remains ambiguous. The CDR3 sequence is 16 residues long. Trimming took 0 bases from V and 1 from J, leaving 12 bases between them. Germline V gene data show CDR1 as SEHNR and CDR2 as FQNEAQ (reference sequence).

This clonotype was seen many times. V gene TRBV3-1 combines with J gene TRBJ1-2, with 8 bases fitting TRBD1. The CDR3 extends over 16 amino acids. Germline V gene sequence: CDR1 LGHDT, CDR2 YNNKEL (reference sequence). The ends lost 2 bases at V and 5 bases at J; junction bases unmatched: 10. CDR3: CASSQHGQTGDYGYTF. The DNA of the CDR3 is TGTGCCAGCAGCCAACATGGACAGACAGGGGATTATGGCTACACCTTC. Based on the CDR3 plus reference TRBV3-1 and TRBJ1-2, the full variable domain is DTAVSQTPKYLVTQMGNDKSIKCEQNLGHDTMYWYKQDSKKFLKIMFSYNNKELIINETVPNRFSPKSPDKAHLNLHINSLELGDSAVYFCASSQHGQTGDYGYTFGSGTRLTVV.

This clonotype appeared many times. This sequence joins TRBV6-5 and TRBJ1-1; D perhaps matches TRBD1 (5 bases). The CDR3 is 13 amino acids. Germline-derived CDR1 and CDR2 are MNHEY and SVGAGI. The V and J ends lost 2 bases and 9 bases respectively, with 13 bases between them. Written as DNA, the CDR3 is TGTGCCAGCAGTTACGGGCAGGGAGCGAAAGCTTTCTTT. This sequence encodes CASSYGQGAKAFF.

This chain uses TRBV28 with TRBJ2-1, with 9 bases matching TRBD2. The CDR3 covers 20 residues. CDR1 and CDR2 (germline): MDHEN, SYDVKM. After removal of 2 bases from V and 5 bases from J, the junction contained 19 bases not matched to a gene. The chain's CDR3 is CASSLIWPGKSGGRDNEQFF. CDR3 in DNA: TGTGCCAGCAGTTTAATTTGGCCTGGGAAAAGCGGGGGGCGGGACAATGAGCAGTTCTTC.

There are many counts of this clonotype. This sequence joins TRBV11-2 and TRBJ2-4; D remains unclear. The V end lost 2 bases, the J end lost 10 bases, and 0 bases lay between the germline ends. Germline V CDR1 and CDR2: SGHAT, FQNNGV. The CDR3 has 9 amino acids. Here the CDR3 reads CASSLIQYF. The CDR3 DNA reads TGTGCCAGCAGCTTAATTCAGTACTTC.

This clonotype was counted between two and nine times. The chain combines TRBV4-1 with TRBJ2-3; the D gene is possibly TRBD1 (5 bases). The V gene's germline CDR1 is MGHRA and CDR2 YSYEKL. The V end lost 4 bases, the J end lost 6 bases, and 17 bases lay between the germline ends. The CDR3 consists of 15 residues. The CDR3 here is CASSPLPSGPDTQYF. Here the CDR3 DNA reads TGCGCCAGCAGCCCACTCCCGTCAGGGCCGGATACGCAGTATTTT.

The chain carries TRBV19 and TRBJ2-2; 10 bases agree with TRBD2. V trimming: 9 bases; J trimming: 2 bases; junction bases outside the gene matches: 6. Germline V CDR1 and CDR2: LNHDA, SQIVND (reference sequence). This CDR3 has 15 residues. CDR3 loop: CASRPSGRNTGELFF. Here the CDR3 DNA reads TGTGCCAGCAGGCCTAGCGGGAGAAACACCGGGGAGCTGTTTTTT.

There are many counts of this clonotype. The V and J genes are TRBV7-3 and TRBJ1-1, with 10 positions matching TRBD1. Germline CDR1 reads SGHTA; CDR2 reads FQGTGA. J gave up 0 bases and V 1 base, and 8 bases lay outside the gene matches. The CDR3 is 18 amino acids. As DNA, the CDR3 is TGTGCCAGCAGCTTAAGATCCGGGACAGGGGCCCTGAACACTGAAGCTTTCTTT. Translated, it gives CASSLRSGTGALNTEAFF. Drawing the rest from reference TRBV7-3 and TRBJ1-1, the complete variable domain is GAGVSQTPSNKVTEKGKYVELRCDPISGHTALYWYRQSLGQGPEFLIYFQGTGAADDSGLPNDRFFAVRPEGSVSTLKIQRTERGDSAVYLCASSLRSGTGALNTEAFFGQGTRLTVV.

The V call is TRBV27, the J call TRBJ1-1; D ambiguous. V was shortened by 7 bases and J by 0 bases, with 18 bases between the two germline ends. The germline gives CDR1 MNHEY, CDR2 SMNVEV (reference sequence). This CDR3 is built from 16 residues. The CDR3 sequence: CASISAGPLLNTEAFF. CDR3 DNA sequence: TGTGCCAGCATTTCAGCAGGTCCCCTCCTGAACACTGAAGCTTTCTTT.

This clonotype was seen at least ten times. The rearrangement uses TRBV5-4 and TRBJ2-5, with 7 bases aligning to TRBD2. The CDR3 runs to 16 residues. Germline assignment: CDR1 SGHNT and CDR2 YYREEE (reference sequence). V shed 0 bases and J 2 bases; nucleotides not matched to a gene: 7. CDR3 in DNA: TGTGCCAGCAGCTTGGCGACCGGGACTACACAAGAGACCCAGTACTTC. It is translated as CASSLATGTTQETQYF.

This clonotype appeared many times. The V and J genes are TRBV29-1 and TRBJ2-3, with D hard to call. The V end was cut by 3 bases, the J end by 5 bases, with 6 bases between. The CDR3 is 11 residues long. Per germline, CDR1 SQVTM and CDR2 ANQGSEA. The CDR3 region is CSVEKVDTQYF. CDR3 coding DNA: TGCAGCGTTGAGAAGGTAGATACGCAGTATTTT.

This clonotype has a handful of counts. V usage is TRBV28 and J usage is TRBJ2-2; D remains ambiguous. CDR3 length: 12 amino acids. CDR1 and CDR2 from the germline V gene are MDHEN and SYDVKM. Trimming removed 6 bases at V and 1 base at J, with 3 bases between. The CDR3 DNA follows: TGTGCCAGCAGGGAGAACACCGGGGAGCTGTTTTTT. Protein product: CASRENTGELFF.

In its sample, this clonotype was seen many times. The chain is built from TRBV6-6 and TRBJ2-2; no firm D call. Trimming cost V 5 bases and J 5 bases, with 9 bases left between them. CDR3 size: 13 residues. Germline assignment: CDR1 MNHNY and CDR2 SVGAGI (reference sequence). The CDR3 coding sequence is TGTGCCAGCAGTCCTAGTGAGACCGGGGAGCTGTTTTTT. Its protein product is CASSPSETGELFF.

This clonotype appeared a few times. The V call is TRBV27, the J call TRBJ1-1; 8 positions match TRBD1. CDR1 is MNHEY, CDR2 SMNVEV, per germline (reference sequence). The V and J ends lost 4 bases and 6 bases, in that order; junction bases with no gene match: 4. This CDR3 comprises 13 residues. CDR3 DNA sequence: TGTGCCAGCAGTTCCCTACAGGGGGCTGAAGCTTTCTTT. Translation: CASSSLQGAEAFF.

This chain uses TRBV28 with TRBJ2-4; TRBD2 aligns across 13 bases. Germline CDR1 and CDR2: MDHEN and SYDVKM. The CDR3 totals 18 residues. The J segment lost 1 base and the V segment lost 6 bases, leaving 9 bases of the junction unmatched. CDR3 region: CASRSGTSGISAKNIQYF. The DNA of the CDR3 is TGTGCCAGCAGGTCCGGGACTAGCGGGATAAGTGCCAAAAACATTCAGTACTTC.

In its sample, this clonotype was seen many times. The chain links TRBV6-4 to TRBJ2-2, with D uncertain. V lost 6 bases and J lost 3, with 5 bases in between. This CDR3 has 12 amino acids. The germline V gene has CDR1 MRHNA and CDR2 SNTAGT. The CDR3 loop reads CASRSYTGELFF. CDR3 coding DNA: TGTGCCAGCAGAAGCTACACCGGGGAGCTGTTTTTT.

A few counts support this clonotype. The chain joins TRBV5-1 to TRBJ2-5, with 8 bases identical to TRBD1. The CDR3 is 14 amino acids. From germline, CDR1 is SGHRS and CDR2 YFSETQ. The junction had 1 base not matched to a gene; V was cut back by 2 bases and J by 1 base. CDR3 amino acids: CASSFQGAQETQYF. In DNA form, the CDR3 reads TGCGCCAGCAGCTTCCAGGGGGCCCAAGAGACCCAGTACTTC. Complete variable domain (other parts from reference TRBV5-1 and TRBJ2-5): KAGVTQTPRYLIKTRGQQVTLSCSPISGHRSVSWYQQTPGQGLQFLFEYFSETQRNKGNFPGRFSGRQFSNSRSEMNVSTLELGDSALYLCASSFQGAQETQYFGPGTRLLVL.

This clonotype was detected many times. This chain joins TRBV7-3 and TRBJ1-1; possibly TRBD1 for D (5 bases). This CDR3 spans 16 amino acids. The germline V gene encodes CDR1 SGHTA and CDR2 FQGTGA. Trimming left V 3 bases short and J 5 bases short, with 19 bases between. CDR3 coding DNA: TGTGCCAGCAGCTTTGCAGTCCTGGGGGAGAGGACTGAAGCTTTCTTT. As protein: CASSFAVLGERTEAFF.